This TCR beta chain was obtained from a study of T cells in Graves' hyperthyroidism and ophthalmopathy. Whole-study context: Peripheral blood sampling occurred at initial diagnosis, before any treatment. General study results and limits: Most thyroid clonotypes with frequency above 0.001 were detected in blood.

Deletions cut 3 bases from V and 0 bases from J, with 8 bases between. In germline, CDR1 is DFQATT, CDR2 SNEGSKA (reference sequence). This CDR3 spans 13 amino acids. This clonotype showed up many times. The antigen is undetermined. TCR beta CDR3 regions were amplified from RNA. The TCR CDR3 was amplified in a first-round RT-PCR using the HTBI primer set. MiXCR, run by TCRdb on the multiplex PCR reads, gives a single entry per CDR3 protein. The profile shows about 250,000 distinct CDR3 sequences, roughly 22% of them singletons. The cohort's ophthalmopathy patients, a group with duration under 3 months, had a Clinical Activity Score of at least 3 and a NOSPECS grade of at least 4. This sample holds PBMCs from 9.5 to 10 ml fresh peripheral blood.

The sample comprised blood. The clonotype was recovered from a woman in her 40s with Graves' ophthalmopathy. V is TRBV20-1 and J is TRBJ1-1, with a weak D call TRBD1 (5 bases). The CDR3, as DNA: TGCAGTGCTAGCGGGGGTATGAACACTGAAGCTTTCTTT. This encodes CSASGGMNTEAFF.